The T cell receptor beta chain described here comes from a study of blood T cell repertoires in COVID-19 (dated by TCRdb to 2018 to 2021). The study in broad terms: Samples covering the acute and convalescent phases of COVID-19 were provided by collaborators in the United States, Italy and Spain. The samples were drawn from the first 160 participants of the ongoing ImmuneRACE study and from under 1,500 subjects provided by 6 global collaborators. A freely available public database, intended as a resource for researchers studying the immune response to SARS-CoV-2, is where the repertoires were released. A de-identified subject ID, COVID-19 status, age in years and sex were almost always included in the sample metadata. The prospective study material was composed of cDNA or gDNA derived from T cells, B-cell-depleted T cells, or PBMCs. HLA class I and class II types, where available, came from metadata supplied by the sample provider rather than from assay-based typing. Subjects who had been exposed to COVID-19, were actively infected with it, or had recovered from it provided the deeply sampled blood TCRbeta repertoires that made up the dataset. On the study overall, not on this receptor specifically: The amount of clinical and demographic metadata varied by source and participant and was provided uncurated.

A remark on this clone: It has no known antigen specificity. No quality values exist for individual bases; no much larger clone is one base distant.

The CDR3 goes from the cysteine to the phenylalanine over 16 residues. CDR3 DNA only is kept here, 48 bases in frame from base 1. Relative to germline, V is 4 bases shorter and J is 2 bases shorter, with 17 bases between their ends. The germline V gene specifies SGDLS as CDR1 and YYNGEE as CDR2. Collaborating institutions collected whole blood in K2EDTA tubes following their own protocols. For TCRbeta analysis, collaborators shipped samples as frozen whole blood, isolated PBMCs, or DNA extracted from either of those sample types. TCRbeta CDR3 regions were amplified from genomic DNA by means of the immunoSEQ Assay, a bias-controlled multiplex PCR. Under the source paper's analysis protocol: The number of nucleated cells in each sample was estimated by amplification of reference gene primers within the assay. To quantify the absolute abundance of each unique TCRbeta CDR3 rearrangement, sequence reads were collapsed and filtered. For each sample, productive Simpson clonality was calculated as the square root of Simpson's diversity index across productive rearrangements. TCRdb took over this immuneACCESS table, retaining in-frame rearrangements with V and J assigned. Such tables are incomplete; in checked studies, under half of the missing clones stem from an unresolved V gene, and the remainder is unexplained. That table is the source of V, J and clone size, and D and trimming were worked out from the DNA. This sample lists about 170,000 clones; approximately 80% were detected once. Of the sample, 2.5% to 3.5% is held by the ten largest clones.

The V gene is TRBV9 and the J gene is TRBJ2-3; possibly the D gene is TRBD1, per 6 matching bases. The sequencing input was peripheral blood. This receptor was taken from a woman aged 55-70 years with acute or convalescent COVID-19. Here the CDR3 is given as CASSSRSGDFTDTQYF. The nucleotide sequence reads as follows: TGTGCCAGCAGCTCCCGTTCAGGGGATTTCACAGATACGCAGTATTTT.